The 5 T cell receptor beta chains given below trace back to one sample, sequenced in a study of OX40 agonist ivuxolimab in advanced cancers. The protocol was immunoSEQ multiplex PCR, while the TCRdb copy is restricted to in-frame clones and leaves out a portion. Of 45,000 to 55,000 clones in the sample, around 84% were seen once. The specimen was CD4+ or CD8+ T cells sorted from blood, collected in a trial of the OX40 agonist ivuxolimab. All receptors come from an adult with an advanced solid tumor such as melanoma, head and neck, liver or kidney cancer.

The chain recombines TRBV5-1 with TRBJ2-3, with D possibly called TRBD1 or TRBD2 (5 bases each). The CDR3 length is 17 residues. CDR1 is SGHRS and CDR2 is YFSETQ in the germline V gene. Trimming cost V 0 bases and J 6 bases, with 20 bases left between them. CDR3 residues: CASSLAVAVPGADTQYF. In DNA form, the CDR3 reads TGCGCCAGCAGCTTGGCCGTCGCGGTTCCCGGGGCCGATACGCAGTATTTT.

This chain links TRBV11-2 with TRBJ2-1; 10 nucleotides match TRBD2. V dropped 6 bases and J dropped 9; count of bases not matched to a gene: 14. This CDR3 region has 16 residues. Germline loops: CDR1 SGHAT, CDR2 FQNNGV. CDR3: CASSRSWGTSVGEQFF. The CDR3 region has the DNA TGTGCCAGCAGTCGCTCCTGGGGGACTAGCGTAGGTGAGCAGTTCTTC.

J is TRBJ2-2 and V is TRBV5-1; D assignment may be TRBD1 or TRBD2 (5 bases each). The CDR3 sequence is 16 residues long. CDR1 is SGHRS, CDR2 YFSETQ, per germline. V was cut by 4 bases and J by 3 bases, with 16 bases left in between. This CDR3 is CASSPRVVGDTGELFF. Here the CDR3 DNA reads TGCGCCAGCAGCCCCCGAGTGGTGGGGGACACCGGGGAGCTGTTTTTT.

The rearrangement joins TRBV18 to TRBJ1-5; D ambiguous. V lost 2 bases and J 5 bases, leaving 7 bases between the germline ends. Germline-derived CDR1 and CDR2 are KGHSH and LQKENI. This CDR3 has 13 amino acids. CDR3 protein: CASSPGEYQPQHF. DNA for the CDR3: TGTGCCAGCTCACCAGGGGAATATCAGCCCCAGCATTTT.

The V gene is TRBV7-2, the J gene TRBJ2-4; D possibly corresponds to TRBD2 (7 bases). Germline V lookup: CDR1 SGHTA, CDR2 FQGNSA. V was clipped by 5 bases and J by 7 bases, with 18 bases between them. This CDR3 has 15 residues. CDR3 loop: CASSPARGAINIQYF. CDR3 nucleotides: TGTGCCAGCAGCCCGGCCCGGGGGGCCATTAACATTCAGTACTTC.